The rows below give T cell receptor beta chains drawn from one sample of a study of human T cells and chemical hapten exposure. TCRdb re-called the RACE reads with MiXCR, one entry per CDR3 protein. The sample holds around 250,000 distinct CDR3 sequences, about 9% seen once. Material: whole blood, obtained in connection with sensitization to the hapten diphenylcyclopropenone (DPC). The receptors here all came from a woman between 40 and 55 years old with alopecia areata. Some clones in this sample may be carry-over from other donors' samples. The CDR3 runs from the conserved cysteine through the conserved F or W. The D gene is left open where the match is weak. For some rows the clone size is stated as once, few or many, or as a class when expanded; others skip it.

CDR3	DNA	length	J	V	D	size
CASSSLQDWNYEQYF	TGTGCCAGCAGTTCCTTACAGGACTGGAACTACGAGCAGTACTTC	15	TRBJ2-7	TRBV6-2/TRBV6-3	-	-
CASGDFGDTQYF	TGTGCCAGCGGCGATTTCGGAGATACGCAGTATTTT	12	TRBJ2-3	TRBV27	-	few
CASSEDIGAETQYF	TGTGCCAGCAGTGAAGACATAGGGGCGGAGACCCAGTACTTC	14	TRBJ2-5	TRBV2	-	-
CASSLAAGPYNEQFF	TGTGCCAGCAGCTTAGCGGCGGGCCCCTACAATGAGCAGTTCTTC	15	TRBJ2-1	TRBV7-8	-	-
CASSQEPTVNTEAFF	TGCGCCAGCAGCCAAGAACCGACAGTCAACACTGAAGCTTTCTTT	15	TRBJ1-1	TRBV4-3	-	many
CSAPGTSGYEQYF	TGCAGTGCCCCCGGGACTAGCGGCTACGAGCAGTACTTC	13	TRBJ2-7	TRBV20-1	TRBD2	-
CASSAKSGSWGEQFF	TGTGCCAGCAGCGCCAAGAGCGGGAGCTGGGGTGAGCAGTTCTTC	15	TRBJ2-1	TRBV9	TRBD2	-
CASSSTGITEAFF	TGTGCCAGCAGTTCGACAGGGATAACTGAAGCTTTCTTT	13	TRBJ1-1	TRBV12-3/TRBV12-4	TRBD1	few
CSISRGPQETQYF	TGCAGCATCAGCCGGGGGCCTCAAGAGACCCAGTACTTC	13	TRBJ2-5	TRBV29-1	-	many
CSVSTGLYTEAFF	TGCAGCGTTTCGACGGGTCTGTACACTGAAGCTTTCTTT	13	TRBJ1-1	TRBV29-1	-	many
CASSHSGTGGEKLFF	TGTGCCAGCAGCCATTCCGGGACAGGGGGAGAAAAACTGTTTTTT	15	TRBJ1-4	TRBV3-1	TRBD1	few
CASSYGSTQYF	TGTGCCAGCAGTTACGGGAGTACGCAGTATTTT	11	TRBJ2-3	TRBV6-2/TRBV6-3	-	-
CASRRTGEETQYF	TGTGCCAGCAGACGGACAGGGGAGGAGACCCAGTACTTC	13	TRBJ2-5	TRBV6-5	TRBD1	-
CASSANTGANVLTF	TGTGCCAGCAGCGCAAACACTGGGGCCAACGTCCTGACTTTC	14	TRBJ2-6	TRBV11-2	-	many
CASSLNDGEQFF	TGTGCCAGCAGCTTAAACGACGGGGAGCAGTTCTTC	12	TRBJ2-1	TRBV7-9	-	-
CSVAELDTQYF	TGCAGCGTTGCTGAGCTAGATACGCAGTATTTT	11	TRBJ2-3	TRBV29-1	-	-
CASSPGTVSSGANVLTF	TGCGCCAGCAGCCCCGGGACAGTAAGCTCTGGGGCCAACGTCCTGACTTTC	17	TRBJ2-6	TRBV5-1	TRBD1	-
CSATPDPAYEQYF	TGCAGTGCCACCCCCGACCCCGCCTACGAGCAGTACTTC	13	TRBJ2-7	TRBV20-1	-	few
CASIREQGPSNQPQHF	TGTGCCAGCATCCGGGAACAGGGCCCTTCTAATCAGCCCCAGCATTTT	16	TRBJ1-5	TRBV12-3/TRBV12-4	-	few
CASSFPDPGSDTQYF	TGTGCCAGCAGCTTTCCCGACCCAGGGTCAGATACGCAGTATTTT	15	TRBJ2-3	TRBV7-9	-	-
CASTMGHSGIQPPTDTQYF	TGTGCCAGCACCATGGGGCACTCCGGGATCCAGCCGCCGACAGATACGCAGTATTTT	19	TRBJ2-3	TRBV7-6	-	-
CASSTLGVNTEAFF	TGTGCCAGCAGCACCCTAGGGGTGAACACTGAAGCTTTCTTT	14	TRBJ1-1	TRBV14	-	-
CASSPTVGNVLTF	TGTGCCAGCAGTCCTACAGTGGGCAACGTCCTGACTTTC	13	TRBJ2-6	TRBV7-6	-	many
CASSGSGYEQYF	TGTGCCAGCAGTGGATCAGGGTACGAGCAGTACTTC	12	TRBJ2-7	TRBV12-3/TRBV12-4	-	-
CASTRYGGRGTGELFF	TGTGCCAGCACCCGATACGGGGGACGTGGGACCGGGGAGCTGTTTTTT	16	TRBJ2-2	TRBV7-6	-	-
CASSLSQSGEKLFF	TGTGCCAGCAGTTTGTCCCAGAGTGGCGAAAAACTGTTTTTT	14	TRBJ1-4	TRBV27	-	-
CASSQTGTGGGTDTQYF	TGCGCCAGCAGCCAAACCGGGACAGGGGGCGGCACAGATACGCAGTATTTT	17	TRBJ2-3	TRBV4-1	TRBD1	few
CSGRPATDTQYF	TGCAGCGGGCGACCCGCTACAGATACGCAGTATTTT	12	TRBJ2-3	TRBV29-1	-	-
CASSRTSGRAEDTQYF	TGTGCCAGCAGCCGGACTAGCGGGAGGGCCGAGGATACGCAGTATTTT	16	TRBJ2-3	TRBV11-2	TRBD2	many
CASSSGQTQETQYF	TGTGCCAGCTCGAGCGGACAGACACAAGAGACCCAGTACTTC	14	TRBJ2-5	TRBV28	-	many
CASSLSVGEQFF	TGTGCCAGCAGTTTGTCCGTCGGTGAGCAGTTCTTC	12	TRBJ2-1	TRBV27	-	-
CASARRGGRETQYF	TGTGCCAGTGCCCGAAGGGGAGGGAGGGAGACCCAGTACTTC	14	TRBJ2-5	TRBV12-3/TRBV12-4	TRBD2	few
CASSPRTAQDYGYTF	TGTGCCAGCAGTCCCAGGACAGCTCAGGACTATGGCTACACCTTC	15	TRBJ1-2	TRBV12-3/TRBV12-4	-	few
CASSLGAVISYEQYF	TGTGCCAGCAGTTTGGGAGCGGTGATCTCCTACGAGCAGTACTTC	15	TRBJ2-7	TRBV28	-	-
CASKGSHQETQYF	TGTGCCAGCAAGGGGAGCCACCAAGAGACCCAGTACTTC	13	TRBJ2-5	TRBV27	-	-
CASSLVPNNYGYTF	TGCGCCAGCAGCTTGGTACCTAATAACTATGGCTACACCTTC	14	TRBJ1-2	TRBV5-1	-	-
CASSRRQPGAEAFF	TGCGCCAGCAGCCGCCGGCAGCCCGGGGCTGAAGCTTTCTTT	14	TRBJ1-1	TRBV5-1	-	few
CASRIAGPSYNEQFF	TGTGCCAGCAGAATAGCGGGGCCCTCCTACAATGAGCAGTTCTTC	15	TRBJ2-1	TRBV6-2/TRBV6-3	TRBD2	many
CASTWTGEVTQYF	TGTGCCAGCACTTGGACAGGGGAGGTGACCCAGTACTTC	13	TRBJ2-5	TRBV6-1	TRBD1	-
CASSYRGQTEAFF	TGTGCCAGCAGCTACAGGGGGCAGACTGAAGCTTTCTTT	13	TRBJ1-1	TRBV7-2	TRBD1	few
CASSRDGTALYNEQFF	TGTGCCAGCAGCCGTGACGGGACAGCCCTTTACAATGAGCAGTTCTTC	16	TRBJ2-1	TRBV6-5	TRBD1	-
CASPQESDKTDTQYF	TGTGCCAGCCCCCAGGAGTCAGATAAGACAGATACGCAGTATTTT	15	TRBJ2-3	TRBV6-4	-	many
CATSDLQGGRPNEQFF	TGTGCCACCAGTGATTTGCAGGGGGGCAGACCCAATGAGCAGTTCTTC	16	TRBJ2-1	TRBV24-1	-	many
CASSLGGGTYEQYF	TGTGCCAGCAGTTTGGGGGGGGGAACCTACGAGCAGTACTTC	14	TRBJ2-7	TRBV27	TRBD2	-
CAIRRLAGDSSYNEQFF	TGTGCCATCCGAAGACTAGCGGGAGATAGCTCCTACAATGAGCAGTTCTTC	17	TRBJ2-1	TRBV7-2	TRBD2	-
CASSRTGAGGAYEQYF	TGTGCCAGCAGTAGGACGGGGGCAGGCGGTGCCTACGAGCAGTACTTC	16	TRBJ2-7	TRBV6-5	-	-
CSTRSGSTDTQYF	TGCAGTACCCGGAGCGGGAGTACAGATACGCAGTATTTT	13	TRBJ2-3	TRBV20-1	TRBD2	once
CASGTGTSETDTQYF	TGCGCCAGCGGCACCGGGACTAGCGAAACAGATACGCAGTATTTT	15	TRBJ2-3	TRBV5-1	TRBD2	few
CASRPGTSGRDEQYF	TGTGCCAGCAGACCAGGGACTAGCGGGCGCGACGAGCAGTACTTC	15	TRBJ2-7	TRBV2	TRBD2	few
CASSVQGELFF	TGTGCCAGTAGTGTACAGGGGGAGCTGTTTTTT	11	TRBJ2-2	TRBV2	-	-